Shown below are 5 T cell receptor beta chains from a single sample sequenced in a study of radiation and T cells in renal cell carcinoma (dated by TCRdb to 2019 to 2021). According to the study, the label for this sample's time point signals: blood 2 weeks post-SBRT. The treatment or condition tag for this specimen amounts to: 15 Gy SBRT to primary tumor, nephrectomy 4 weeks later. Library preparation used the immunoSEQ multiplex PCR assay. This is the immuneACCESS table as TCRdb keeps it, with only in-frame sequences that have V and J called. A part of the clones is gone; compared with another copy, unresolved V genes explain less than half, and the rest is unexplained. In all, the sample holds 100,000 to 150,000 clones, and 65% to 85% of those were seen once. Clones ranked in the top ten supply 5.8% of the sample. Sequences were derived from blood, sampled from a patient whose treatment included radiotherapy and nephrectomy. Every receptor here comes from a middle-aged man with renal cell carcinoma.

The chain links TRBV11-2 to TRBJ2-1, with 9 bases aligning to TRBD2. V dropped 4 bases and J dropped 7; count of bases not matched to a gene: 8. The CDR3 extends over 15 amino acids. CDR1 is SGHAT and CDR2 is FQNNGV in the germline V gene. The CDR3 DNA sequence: TGTGCCAGCAGCTACGTTGGCGGGGGGGCAAATGAGCAGTTCTTC. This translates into CASSYVGGGANEQFF. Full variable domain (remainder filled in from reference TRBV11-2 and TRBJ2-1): EAGVAQSPRYKIIEKRQSVAFWCNPISGHATLYWYQQILGQGPKLLIQFQNNGVVDDSQLPKDRFSAERLKGVDSTLKIQPAKLEDSAVYLCASSYVGGGANEQFFGPGTRLTVL.

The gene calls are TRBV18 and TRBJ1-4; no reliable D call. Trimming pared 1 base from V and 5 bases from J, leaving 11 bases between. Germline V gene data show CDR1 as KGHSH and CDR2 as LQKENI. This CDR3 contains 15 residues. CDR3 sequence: CASSPQAVDNEKLFF. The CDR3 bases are TGTGCCAGCTCACCACAGGCAGTTGACAATGAAAAACTGTTTTTT.

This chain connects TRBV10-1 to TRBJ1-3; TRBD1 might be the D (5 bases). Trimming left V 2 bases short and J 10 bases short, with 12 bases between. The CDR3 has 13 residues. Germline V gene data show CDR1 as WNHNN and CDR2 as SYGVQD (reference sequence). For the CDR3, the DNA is TGCGCCAGCAGTGAGGCTGCGGGGACGACCATATATTTT. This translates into CASSEAAGTTIYF.

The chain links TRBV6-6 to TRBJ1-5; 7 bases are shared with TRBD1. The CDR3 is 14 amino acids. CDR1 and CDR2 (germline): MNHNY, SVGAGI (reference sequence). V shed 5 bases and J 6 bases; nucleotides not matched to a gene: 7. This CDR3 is CASSPGTAGQPQHF. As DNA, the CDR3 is TGTGCCAGCAGTCCTGGGACAGCTGGTCAGCCCCAGCATTTT.

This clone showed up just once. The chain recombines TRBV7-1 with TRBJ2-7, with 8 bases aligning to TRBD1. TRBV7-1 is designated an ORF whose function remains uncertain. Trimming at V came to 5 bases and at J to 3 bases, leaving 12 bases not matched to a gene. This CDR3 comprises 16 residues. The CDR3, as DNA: TGTGCCAGCAGCCCCCGGACAGGGACCCTGTACTACGAGCAGTACTTC. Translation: CASSPRTGTLYYEQYF.